This TCR beta chain was obtained from a study of a mutant IDH1 vaccine in newly diagnosed glioma. About the study: Patients were pretreated with radiotherapy, temozolomide, or both, mostly both. Study-level points and caveats: Pseudoprogression seemingly bore no relation to changes in top peripheral T cell clonotypes.

Remarks on this clone: Its antigen is currently unknown.

From germline, CDR1 is SGHVS and CDR2 FNYEAQ. The CDR3 spans 14 residues. The V and J ends lost 5 bases and 4 bases, in that order; junction bases with no gene match: 1. The protocol was immunoSEQ multiplex PCR, while the TCRdb copy is restricted to in-frame clones and leaves out a portion. The sample comprises 50,000 to 75,000 clones, around 80% of which are singletons, and over 7% rests with the top ten. Stated time point: week 5, during vaccination. In every dose of vaccine, 300 ug of mutant IDH1 20-mer peptide was given alongside topical imiquimod. The sequencing here drew on PBMCs, taken from a glioma patient whose treatment included an IDH1 peptide vaccine. This chain connects TRBV7-6 to TRBJ2-7; 14 nucleotides match TRBD2. The source is a woman aged 45-60 years with glioma. This CDR3 is CASSRTSGGYEQYF. In DNA form, the CDR3 reads TGTGCCAGCAGCCGGACTAGCGGGGGGTACGAGCAGTACTTC.